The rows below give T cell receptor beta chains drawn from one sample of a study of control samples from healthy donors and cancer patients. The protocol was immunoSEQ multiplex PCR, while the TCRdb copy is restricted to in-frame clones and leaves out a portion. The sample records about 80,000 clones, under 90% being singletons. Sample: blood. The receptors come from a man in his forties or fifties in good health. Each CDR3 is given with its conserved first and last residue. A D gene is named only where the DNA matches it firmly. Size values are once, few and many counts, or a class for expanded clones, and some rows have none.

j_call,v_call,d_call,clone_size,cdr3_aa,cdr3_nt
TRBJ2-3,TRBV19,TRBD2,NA,CASSPGASGTTDTQYF,TGTGCCAGTAGTCCGGGGGCTAGCGGGACCACAGATACGCAGTATTTT
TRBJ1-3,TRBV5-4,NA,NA,CASSLAVVGGSGNTIYF,TGTGCCAGCAGCTTGGCTGTAGTGGGGGGAAGTGGAAACACCATATATTTT
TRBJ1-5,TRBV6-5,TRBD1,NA,CASSIDRVGQPQHF,TGTGCCAGCAGCATCGACAGGGTCGGTCAGCCCCAGCATTTT
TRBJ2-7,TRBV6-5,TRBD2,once,CASRQGGGGYEQYF,TGTGCCAGCAGGCAGGGAGGCGGGGGATACGAGCAGTACTTC
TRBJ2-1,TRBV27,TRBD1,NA,CASSKDRGPYNEQFF,TGTGCCAGCAGTAAGGACAGGGGGCCCTACAATGAGCAGTTCTTC
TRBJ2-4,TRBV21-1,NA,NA,CASTPSRGMGNIQYF,TGTGCCAGCACCCCTTCGAGGGGGATGGGAAACATTCAGTACTTC
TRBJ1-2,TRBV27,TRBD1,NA,CASSRATGTGGFYGYTF,TGTGCCAGCAGTAGAGCGACCGGGACAGGGGGCTTCTATGGCTACACCTTC
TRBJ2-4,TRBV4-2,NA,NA,CASSQDGLGGSLAKNIQYF,TGTGCCAGCAGCCAAGATGGATTGGGGGGCAGTCTAGCCAAAAACATTCAGTACTTC
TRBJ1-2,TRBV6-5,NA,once,CASSYSRGGGYGYTF,TGTGCCAGCAGTTACTCCCGGGGAGGGGGCTATGGCTACACCTTC
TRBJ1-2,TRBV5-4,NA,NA,CASSLGQTRYGYTF,TGTGCCAGCAGCTTAGGACAGACCCGCTATGGCTACACCTTC
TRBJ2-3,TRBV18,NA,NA,CASSHRDVTDTQYF,TGTGCCAGCTCACACCGGGACGTAACAGATACGCAGTATTTT